This is a list of T cell receptor beta chains from one sample in a study of blood T cells in healthy people across ages. MiXCR, run by TCRdb on the 5' RACE reads, gives a single entry per CDR3 protein. Among 550,000 to 700,000 distinct CDR3 sequences listed, approximately 27% were seen once. Sequenced sample: blood. These receptors were taken from a woman aged 65 to 85 in good health. Both conserved end residues are part of each CDR3. D genes are given only for firm matches. Clone size is stated in some rows and not others, as once, few, many or a class when expanded.

TRBJ2-5	TRBV3-1	15	TRBD1	-	TGTGCCAGCAGCCAGGCCGGGACAGGGCGAGAGACCCAGTACTTC	CASSQAGTGRETQYF
TRBJ1-6	TRBV6-5	13	TRBD1	few	TGTGCCACAGGGGGCCGAGATAATTCACCCCTCCACTTT	CATGGRDNSPLHF
TRBJ2-5	TRBV7-2	18	TRBD2	-	TGTGCCAGCAGCTTCCTAGCGGGGGGGACTAAGTACCAAGAGACCCAGTACTTC	CASSFLAGGTKYQETQYF
TRBJ2-5	TRBV29-1	16	TRBD2	many	TGCAGCGTACAAAAAAGCCCACTCGGGGGGGCGGAGACCCAGTACTTC	CSVQKSPLGGAETQYF
TRBJ2-5	TRBV24-1	12	-	few	TGTGCCACCAGTGACCCCTTTAAGACCCAGTACTTC	CATSDPFKTQYF
TRBJ2-3	TRBV11-2	16	TRBD2	-	TGTGCCAGCAGCTTAGGGGGACTAGTCACCACAGATACGCAGTATTTT	CASSLGGLVTTDTQYF
TRBJ2-4	TRBV7-2	14	TRBD2	few	TGTGCCAGCAGCTTACAAGCGGGGGGGCTGGTTCAGTACTTC	CASSLQAGGLVQYF
TRBJ2-1	TRBV6-2/TRBV6-3	13	-	few	TGTGCCAGCATCGAGTCTGGCTACAATGAGCAGTTCTTC	CASIESGYNEQFF
TRBJ1-6	TRBV6-5	17	-	-	TGTGCCAGCAGTTACTATGGGGCTCGCTCCTATAATTCACCCCTCCACTTT	CASSYYGARSYNSPLHF
TRBJ2-5	TRBV9	13	-	-	TGTGCCAGAAGCGAGGGGTCTCAAGAGACCCAGTACTTC	CARSEGSQETQYF
TRBJ2-5	TRBV12-3/TRBV12-4	16	-	-	TGTGCCAGCAGTCTAAGGACGACTAGGGTTCGGGAGACCCAGTACTTC	CASSLRTTRVRETQYF
TRBJ2-7	TRBV11-2	15	TRBD1	few	TGTGCCAGCAGCCCCCAGGGGGACAGGGTCTCCGAGCAGTACTTC	CASSPQGDRVSEQYF
TRBJ2-7	TRBV12-5	14	-	-	TGTGCTAGTGGTTTGTTGGGTAGGGTCTACGAGCAGTACTTC	CASGLLGRVYEQYF
TRBJ2-5	TRBV7-2	15	TRBD1	few	TGTGCCAGCAGCCCCGGACAGGGTAGAGGGGAGACCCAGTACTTC	CASSPGQGRGETQYF
TRBJ1-1	TRBV7-2	15	TRBD1	-	TGTGCCAGCAGCCGAAGCATAGGGGGCCAGACTGAAGCTTTCTTT	CASSRSIGGQTEAFF
TRBJ2-1	TRBV29-1	15	-	few	TGCAGCGAAGCGACCCCCGGGTCCTCCTACAATGAGCAGTTCTTC	CSEATPGSSYNEQFF
TRBJ1-2	TRBV12-3/TRBV12-4	13	-	few	TGTGCCAGCAGCCCGATTTGGGGCAGTGGCTACACCTTC	CASSPIWGSGYTF
TRBJ1-1	TRBV3-1	12	-	-	TGTGCCAGCCAGGGACCCAACACTGAAGCTTTCTTT	CASQGPNTEAFF
TRBJ2-3	TRBV4-2	16	-	few	TGTGCCAGCAGCCAAGATAGGAGGGGTAGCACAGATACGCAGTATTTT	CASSQDRRGSTDTQYF
TRBJ2-5	TRBV5-1	14	-	-	TGCGCCAGCAGTATTAACTATAGTGCTGAGACCCAGTACTTC	CASSINYSAETQYF
TRBJ2-7	TRBV7-2	16	TRBD1	-	TGTGCCAGCAGGCGTGTCCGACAGGGGGCAAGCTACGAGCAGTACTTC	CASRRVRQGASYEQYF